The 19 T cell receptor beta chains listed next were all sequenced from one sample in a study of blood T cell repertoires in COVID-19. Produced via immunoSEQ multiplex PCR; TCRdb's table is partial and in-frame only. The sample shows fewer than 200,000 clones, around 85% of them seen only once. Sequenced material: peripheral blood. These receptors all come from a man in his 70s with active or convalescent COVID-19.

V gene TRBV20-1 combines with J gene TRBJ2-7; TRBD1 agrees at 8 bases. CDR1 is DFQATT, CDR2 SNEGSKA, per germline (reference sequence). Trimming removed 4 bases from V and 2 bases from J; junction bases left unmatched: 4. CDR3 length: 13 amino acids. In DNA form, the CDR3 reads TGCAGTGCTAATGACAGGGGCGCCTACGAGCAGTACTTC. It codes for CSANDRGAYEQYF.

The V call is TRBV27, the J call TRBJ1-2; TRBD1 is a possible D gene (6 bases). V dropped 9 bases and J dropped 2 bases, with 10 bases sitting between them. The CDR3 has 12 amino acids. The germline V gene encodes CDR1 MNHEY and CDR2 SMNVEV (reference sequence). CDR3 DNA: TGTGCCAGTAAAGGGGGAAACTATGGCTACACCTTC. Translation: CASKGGNYGYTF.

The V gene is TRBV4-3, the J gene TRBJ2-1; possibly TRBD2 for D (7 bases). Germline-derived CDR1 and CDR2 are LGHNA and YSLEER. The CDR3 consists of 20 residues. The V end was cut by 0 bases, the J end by 2 bases, with 23 bases between. CDR3 amino acids: CASSQDFLNPGGLPYNEQFF. CDR3 coding DNA: TGCGCCAGCAGCCAAGATTTCCTCAACCCGGGGGGCCTCCCCTACAATGAGCAGTTCTTC.

The V call is TRBV11-2, the J call TRBJ1-1; no definite D call. From germline, CDR1 is SGHAT and CDR2 FQNNGV. The ends were cut back, 1 base at V and 8 bases at J, with 11 bases in the middle. The CDR3 is 13 residues long. The CDR3 region is CASSLVQVREAFF. CDR3 bases: TGTGCCAGCAGCTTAGTGCAGGTGAGAGAAGCTTTCTTT.

This clone turned up a few times. The chain recombines TRBV5-1 with TRBJ2-2, with a weak D call TRBD2 (6 bases). The CDR3 is made up of 16 amino acids. V was clipped by 4 bases and J by 2 bases, with 15 bases between them. Germline-derived CDR1 and CDR2 are SGHRS and YFSETQ. CDR3 DNA sequence: TGCGCCAGCAGCCCCCCGGGGAGGCTCAACACCGGGGAGCTGTTTTTT. Amino acids: CASSPPGRLNTGELFF.

The chain employs TRBV28 and TRBJ1-2, with unresolved D. The length of the CDR3 is 15 residues. With 4 bases removed from V and 0 bases from J, the gap between germline ends came to 12 bases. Per the germline V gene, CDR1 is MDHEN and CDR2 is SYDVKM. CDR3 coding DNA: TGTGCCAGCAGTTCCCGAAGGAGGGCTAACTATGGCTACACCTTC. This gives the protein CASSSRRRANYGYTF.

V is TRBV6-6 and J is TRBJ1-2; D unresolved. Trimming took off 7 bases at V and 4 bases at J, with 13 bases between the two ends. The length of the CDR3 is 13 residues. Germline V CDR1 and CDR2: MNHNY, SVGAGI (reference sequence). CDR3 DNA sequence: TGTGCCAGCAACCACCTTGCGGGCTATGGCTACACCTTC. Translated, it gives CASNHLAGYGYTF.

V and J are TRBV3-1 (or the pseudogene TRBV3-2) and TRBJ1-1; possible D gene TRBD1, 5 bases. Trimming cost V 3 bases and J 3 bases, with 20 bases left between them. CDR1 is LGHDT and CDR2 is YNNKEL in the germline V gene (reference sequence). The CDR3 loop spans 17 amino acids. The CDR3 nucleotides read TGTGCCAGCAGCCACCCGAGCGGGCCGGCGGGGGACACTGAAGCTTTCTTT. Translated: CASSHPSGPAGDTEAFF.

The rearrangement links TRBV3-1 (or the pseudogene TRBV3-2) to TRBJ2-1; 7 bases are shared with TRBD1. Germline V gene sequence: CDR1 LGHDT, CDR2 YNNKEL (reference sequence). The V gene end was trimmed by 2 bases and the J gene end by 3 bases; junction bases not matched to a gene: 4. This CDR3 comprises 15 residues. The chain's CDR3 is CASSQRGDSYNEQFF. The CDR3 DNA is TGTGCCAGCAGCCAACGTGGGGACAGCTACAATGAGCAGTTCTTC.

J is TRBJ1-3 and V is TRBV7-2; D is unresolved. Trimming removed 5 bases at V and 3 bases at J, with 11 bases between. Germline CDR1 is SGHTA and CDR2 is FQGNSA. This CDR3 contains 14 residues. CDR3 nucleotides: TGTGCCAGCAGCGCCCCATCGGTTGGAAACACCATATATTTT. This codes for CASSAPSVGNTIYF.

The V call is TRBV6-5, the J call TRBJ1-3, with a tentative D call TRBD1 (5 bases). Trimming cost V 6 bases and J 4 bases, with 13 bases left between them. There are 14 residues in the CDR3. Germline CDR1 is MNHEY and CDR2 is SVGAGI. The CDR3 region is CASSSREPGNTIYF. The CDR3 nucleotides read TGTGCCAGCAGCAGCAGGGAACCCGGAAACACCATATATTTT.

This chain's CDR3 is CASSDSWGPGNTIYF. DNA for the CDR3: TGTGCCAGCAGTGACTCGTGGGGGCCTGGAAACACCATATATTTT. The V gene is TRBV25-1, the J gene TRBJ1-3; the D gene is possibly TRBD1 (6 bases). The length of the CDR3 is 15 residues. Trimming removed 3 bases from V and 2 bases from J, with 11 bases in between. The germline V gene has CDR1 MGHDK and CDR2 SYGVNS.

This clone was detected only once. The chain is built from TRBV19 and TRBJ1-3, with D perhaps TRBD1 (6 bases). Deletions cut 5 bases from V and 0 bases from J, with 11 bases between. Germline V lookup: CDR1 LNHDA, CDR2 SQIVND (reference sequence). This CDR3 has 15 residues. The CDR3 here is CASSLTGSSGNTIYF. The CDR3, as DNA: TGTGCCAGTAGTCTCACAGGGAGCTCTGGAAACACCATATATTTT.

This chain uses TRBV28 with TRBJ2-5; D may be TRBD2 (5 bases). The CDR3 covers 13 residues. Germline loops: CDR1 MDHEN, CDR2 SYDVKM. V was clipped by 5 bases and J by 5 bases, with 12 bases between them. CDR3 sequence (DNA): TGTGCCAGCAGTCCTACTAGATTGGAGACCCAGTACTTC. Translated, it gives CASSPTRLETQYF.

The rearrangement uses TRBV2 and TRBJ1-2; the match to TRBD1 covers 8 bases. With 3 bases clipped from V and 6 bases from J, the junction kept 9 bases outside the gene matches. The length of the CDR3 is 15 residues. Germline CDR1 reads SNHLY; CDR2 reads FYNNEI. The CDR3 region has the DNA TGTGCCAGCAGTGAGGGGTTGGGGACAGGAGATGGCTACACCTTC. Its protein product is CASSEGLGTGDGYTF.

V gene TRBV7-6 combines with J gene TRBJ1-6, with 7 bases matching TRBD1. The junction had 7 bases not matched to a gene; V was cut back by 1 base and J by 10 bases. The CDR3 covers 15 residues. The germline V gene encodes CDR1 SGHVS and CDR2 FNYEAQ. In nucleotides, the CDR3 is TGTGCCAGCAGCTTAGAGACAGGGCGACTGTCACCCCTCCACTTT. It encodes CASSLETGRLSPLHF.

The table lists this clone with a few counts. The same CDR3 can be traced to other DNA sequences in this sample. This chain links TRBV9 with TRBJ2-3; D unclear. This CDR3 has 13 residues. Germline CDR1 reads SGDLS; CDR2 reads YYNGEE. Trimming removed 2 bases at V and 0 bases at J, with 4 bases between. The CDR3 DNA follows: TGTGCCAGCAGCGTGGCTAGCACAGATACGCAGTATTTT. Its protein product is CASSVASTDTQYF.

This clone was seen a single time. This CDR3 reads CASSPQGGDQPQHF. The CDR3 DNA reads TGCGCCAGCAGCCCGCAGGGGGGAGATCAGCCCCAGCATTTT. The rearrangement links TRBV5-1 to TRBJ1-5; TRBD1 matches at 7 bases. V was pared by 4 bases and J by 5 bases, with 6 bases of the junction left unmatched. Looked up from germline, CDR1 is SGHRS and CDR2 is YFSETQ. The CDR3 is 14 residues long.

The V gene is TRBV18, the J gene TRBJ2-6; 8 bases fit TRBD1. This CDR3 spans 17 amino acids. V lost 3 bases to trimming and J lost 3 bases; unmatched junction nucleotides: 7. Germline CDR1 and CDR2: KGHSH and LQKENI. The CDR3, as DNA: TGTGCCAGCTCACCGAGGGACAGGACGCTTGGGGCCAACGTCCTGACTTTC. Translating it yields CASSPRDRTLGANVLTF.